This TCR beta chain was retrieved from a study of beta chain features in type 1 diabetes listed by TCRdb under 2018. About the full investigation: Mean age, gender distribution, total cell number and subset yield were not different between patients and healthy donors. Naive and central memory subsets were obtained from all 30 or so donors, but regulatory and stem cell-like memory subsets were isolated from only 8 patients and 8 healthy donors. A total of approximately 110,000,000 sorted cells were examined across all samples, and a strong correlation was observed between cell number per subset and RNA yield. The study compared the TCRB repertoires of sorted circulating CD4+ T cell subsets in recently diagnosed type 1 diabetes patients with those in matched healthy donors.

The entire isolated RNA was reverse transcribed using the High Capacity cDNA Reverse Transcription Kit, and thus expressed TCRB transcripts were sequenced. Deep immunoSEQ sequencing was performed on naive, central memory and regulatory T cell samples, with an average of roughly 3.6 million total reads per sample. Sorted cells were lysed in RLT buffer and RNA was extracted with DNase-treated RNeasy Micro or Mini kits, depending on cell number. To prevent cross-contamination, every cell subset was processed on its own, while patient and healthy donor samples were processed together. The immunoSEQ multiplex PCR was used to amplify TCRB sequences from cDNA, yielding 87-bp fragments that span the CDR3 region. Amplicons were sequenced on the Illumina HiSeq platform. Turning to the authors' computational methods: PCR bias was computationally corrected using synthetic template baselines, reads within Hamming distance 2 were collapsed, and singletons that could not be merged were discarded. Reads were aligned against IMGT so that V, D and J genes, CDR3 length and insertions or deletions at six rearrangement sites could be assigned. Within each subset, clonotype counts were normalized to sorted cell number, after which true diversity and Gini coefficients were computed with the tcR R package. Repertoire sharing was quantified using the overlap coefficient calculated on TCRB nucleotide sequences. Out-of-frame TCRB sequences from naive cells were analyzed as a proxy for the pre-selection repertoire. TCRdb took over this immuneACCESS table, retaining in-frame rearrangements with V and J assigned. Such tables are incomplete; in checked studies, under half of the missing clones stem from an unresolved V gene, and the remainder is unexplained. The DNA was the basis for D and trimming; V, J and clone size are from that table. Present in this sample are some 660,000 clones, around an eighth of which were seen just once. 0.04% of the sample lies in the top ten.

A single peripheral blood draw of about 116 mL on average was collected from each donor into heparinised tubes. Naive, central memory, regulatory and stem cell-like memory CD4+ T cells were sorted on a BD FACSAria II using a panel including CD45RO, CCR7, CD25, CD127, CD95 and CD27. Purity was above 95% for every sorted population. PBMCs were isolated immediately by Lymphoprep density gradient centrifugation and stained directly without culture. To minimize batch effects, samples were stained and sorted in pairs, one healthy donor with one patient per experiment. Overall study results and their limits: Because cDNA rather than genomic DNA was sequenced, highly expressing activated cells could have been over-represented, although no difference in activation and CD3 levels was found between groups. Because small numbers of individuals were included in the HLA sub-analyses, any influence of HLA type on TCRB rearrangement was left unresolved. At VDJ recombination sites, type 1 diabetes patients had fewer insertions and more deleted nucleotides, which implies abnormalities in thymic rearrangement. Shorter templates might be favored by PCR, yet because patient and control samples were amplified and corrected together, any such skew would affect both groups equally. Naive, central memory and regulatory TCRB repertoires appeared to be more similar among patients than among healthy donors. A moderate but significant shortening of TCRB CDR3 length was observed in type 1 diabetes patients in all four CD4+ subsets.

Trimming takes 0 bases off V and 10 bases off J; junction bases not matched to a gene: 5. Reading the germline V gene gives CDR1 SGHTA and CDR2 FQGNSA. The CDR3 runs 15 amino acids, cysteine and phenylalanine included. Only the CDR3 DNA stays, 45 bases, in frame from base 1. This clone turned up a few times. The antigen this receptor binds is unknown. No base qualities exist here, and no much larger clone lies one base off it. The sequenced material came from naive CD4+ T cells from blood. Sample cell subset or site, as interpreted from the label and publication: true naive CD4+ T cells. The source is a man in his late teens or twenties with type 1 diabetes. Rearrangement joined TRBV7-2 to TRBJ1-6; a stretch of 8 junction bases matches TRBD1. DNA sequence: TGTGCCAGCAGCTTAGCATCAGGGGGCGGGTCACCCCTCCACTTT. Protein translation: CASSLASGGGSPLHF. Reference TRBV7-2 and TRBJ1-6 genes cover what lies past the CDR3, so the full variable domain is GAGVSQSPSNKVTEKGKDVELRCDPISGHTALYWYRQSLGQGLEFLIYFQGNSAPDKSGLPSDRFSAERTGGSVSTLTIQRTQQEDSAVYLCASSLASGGGSPLHFGNGTRLTVT.